A selection of T cell receptor beta chains follows, all from one sample in a study of cytomegalovirus exposure and HLA in healthy donors. The table came from immunoSEQ multiplex PCR; TCRdb's copy has only in-frame clones and leaves some out. The sample lists over 150,000 clones, around 69% occurring once. The sample consisted of PBMCs. All receptors come from a man aged 55 to 69 in good health and CMV-seronegative. Each CDR3 is given with its conserved first and last residue.

v_gene,CDR3aa
TRBV7-8,CASSASGNPNQPQHF
TRBV7-2,CASSSGGAETQYF
TRBV5-4,CASSLAASGPTGNEQFF
TRBV4-3,CASSQAGGPYNEQFF
TRBV29-1,CSVVQTGAPKGYTF
TRBV7-8,CASSLGSWGVNTEAFF
TRBV7-9,CASRPDRSEQYF
TRBV9,CASSPSGTNTGELFF
TRBV19,CASSIARGSNSPLHF
TRBV5-4,CASSFGGQPRGDTF
TRBV19,CASSIHTIAKNIQYF
TRBV25-1,CASSERTGFETQYF
TRBV28,CASSSPGLAGFDEQFF
TRBV13,CASSLGRGLAATDTQYF
TRBV9,CASSVDSTRGYGYTF
TRBV5-1,CASGPGAARGVQGGGTEAFF
TRBV7-6,CASSFPPGDEQYF
TRBV5-6,CASSVSGPATNEKLFF
TRBV7-2,CASSLVGTRNQPQHF
TRBV18,CASSPASANYGYTF
TRBV15,CATSRDLDRGRETQYF
TRBV6-1,CASHRFDRETQYF